Below are 11 T cell receptor beta chains sequenced from a single sample in a study of T cell responses to AZD1222 COVID-19 vaccine (dated by TCRdb to about 2021). The sample's time point, from its label and the paper: about 28 days (+/-7) after the second vaccine dose. The library was generated by the immunoSEQ multiplex PCR assay. TCRdb's version of the immuneACCESS table is confined to in-frame rearrangements and falls short of the full clone set. An unresolved V gene accounts for under half of the shortfall where checked; the remainder is of unknown origin. The sample yields about 140,000 clones; 80% to 95% were counted once. The ten largest clones add up to over 1% of the sample. This sample comprised peripheral blood, obtained 28 days after the second AZD1222 dose. All receptors derive from an adult who received the AZD1222 COVID-19 vaccine.

This chain uses TRBV27 with TRBJ2-3; tentatively, D is TRBD1 or TRBD2 (5 bases each). The CDR3 spans 13 residues. The germline V gene encodes CDR1 MNHEY and CDR2 SMNVEV (reference sequence). The ends were cut back, 6 bases at V and 13 bases at J, with 20 bases in the middle. CDR3 sequence reads: CASRGEPGRLEYF. Written as DNA, the CDR3 is TGTGCCAGCAGGGGGGAGCCCGGAAGATTGGAGTATTTT.

This clone has just a few counts. This chain links TRBV5-1 with TRBJ1-6; D is undetermined. The CDR3 sequence is 15 residues long. With 0 bases removed from V and 8 bases from J, the gap between germline ends came to 12 bases. Germline CDR1 and CDR2: SGHRS and YFSETQ. This chain's CDR3 is CASSLVGGWDSPLHF. In DNA form, the CDR3 reads TGCGCCAGCAGCTTGGTAGGAGGGTGGGATTCACCCCTCCACTTT.

This chain links TRBV11-3 with TRBJ2-1; TRBD2 matches 11 bases. Trimming cost V 0 bases and J 6 bases; bases outside gene matches: 4. Germline CDR1 and CDR2: SGHNT and YENEEA. CDR3 length equals 16 residues. The CDR3 nucleotides read TGTGCCAGCAGCTTAGATTTAGCGGGGGGGCCCAATGAGCAGTTCTTC. Protein product: CASSLDLAGGPNEQFF.

The chain uses TRBV6-2 or TRBV6-3 and TRBJ1-2; D unclear. This CDR3 has 13 amino acids. V lost 6 bases and J lost 0, with 8 bases in between. Germline V gene sequence: CDR1 MNHEY, CDR2 SVGEGT. The CDR3 sequence is CASRPTANYGYTF. As DNA, the CDR3 is TGTGCCAGCAGACCTACAGCTAACTATGGCTACACCTTC.

This chain connects TRBV19 to TRBJ1-4, with D possibly TRBD1 on 6 matching bases. CDR1 is LNHDA and CDR2 is SQIVND in the germline V gene (reference sequence). There are 16 residues in the CDR3. V lost 7 bases to trimming and J lost 0 bases, with 15 bases between them. CDR3 DNA: TGTGCCAGTACTAAGGGGGGTCCGGCAACTAATGAAAAACTGTTTTTT. Amino acid sequence: CASTKGGPATNEKLFF. Full variable domain (outside the CDR3, taken from reference TRBV19 and TRBJ1-4): DGGITQSPKYLFRKEGQNVTLSCEQNLNHDAMYWYRQDPGQGLRLIYYSQIVNDFQKGDIAEGYSVSREKKESFPLTVTSAQKNPTAFYLCASTKGGPATNEKLFFGSGTQLSVL.

The genes are TRBV13 and TRBJ2-7; D gene ambiguous. CDR1 is PRHDT and CDR2 is FYEKMQ in the germline V gene (reference sequence). The CDR3 extends over 13 amino acids. V was clipped by 2 bases and J by 6 bases, with 11 bases between them. The CDR3 loop is CASSLMGEGEQYF. CDR3 nucleotides: TGTGCCAGCAGCTTAATGGGCGAAGGCGAGCAGTACTTC.

This clone was seen once. The chain employs TRBV29-1 and TRBJ1-2; tentatively, D is TRBD1 (5 bases). The V end lost 4 bases, the J end lost 0 bases, and 12 bases lay between the germline ends. From germline, CDR1 is SQVTM and CDR2 ANQGSEA. CDR3 length equals 14 residues. CDR3 sequence (DNA): TGCAGCGTTGGTCTTACAGGAGCTAACTATGGCTACACCTTC. It yields the protein CSVGLTGANYGYTF.

V gene TRBV2 combines with J gene TRBJ1-1; D is perhaps TRBD1 (6 bases). The CDR3 has 14 amino acids. The V end was cut by 7 bases, the J end by 0 bases, with 12 bases between. CDR1 is SNHLY and CDR2 is FYNNEI in the germline V gene. CDR3 nucleotides: TGTGCCAGCAAAGGACAGATCATGAACACTGAAGCTTTCTTT. The encoded protein is CASKGQIMNTEAFF.

The rearrangement links TRBV10-3 to TRBJ1-6; 8 bases match TRBD1. This CDR3 has 13 amino acids. The V segment lost 10 bases and the J segment 9 bases; nucleotides outside the gene matches: 8. Germline V gene lookup returns CDR1 ENHRY and CDR2 SYGVKD. CDR3 sequence: CATVGQGSSPLHF. DNA of the CDR3: TGTGCCACAGTTGGACAGGGAAGTTCACCCCTCCACTTT.

The chain links TRBV5-1 to TRBJ2-2; unclear D gene. The CDR3 consists of 16 residues. V was trimmed by 0 bases and J by 7 bases, leaving 16 bases between them. CDR1 SGHRS and CDR2 YFSETQ come from the germline V gene. The CDR3 region is CASSLEWSGFFGELFF. The DNA for the CDR3 is TGCGCCAGCAGCTTGGAGTGGTCTGGGTTTTTCGGGGAGCTGTTTTTT.

This rearrangement joins TRBV7-7 to TRBJ2-1; 11 positions agree with TRBD2. The CDR3 spans 15 residues. Trimming cost V 5 bases and J 7 bases; bases outside gene matches: 7. Germline CDR1 is SSHAT and CDR2 is FNYEAQ (reference sequence). The CDR3: CASSLSSGRSNEQFF. The CDR3 coding sequence is TGTGCCAGCAGCCTATCTAGCGGGAGGAGTAATGAGCAGTTCTTC.